Listed below are T cell receptor beta chains from one sample, sequenced in a study of OX40 agonist ivuxolimab in advanced cancers. Here immunoSEQ multiplex PCR was the method, and the copy in TCRdb shows in-frame clones only, minus some. There are tens of thousands of clones in the sample; 75% to 90% occur only once, and about 0.3% lies in the top ten. The specimen was CD4+ or CD8+ T cells sorted from blood, collected in a trial of the OX40 agonist ivuxolimab. The receptors originated from an adult with an advanced solid tumor such as melanoma, head and neck, liver or kidney cancer. Each CDR3 is given with its conserved first and last residue. The D gene is left open where the match is weak. Clone sizes are given selectively: once, few, many, or a class where the clone is expanded.

cdr3_nt	cdr3_aa	clone_size	v_call	cdr3_length	j_call	d_call
TGTGCCAGCAGTTTAGCTAGCGGGAGCCCCGCCCCGTTCTTC	CASSLASGSPAPFF	-	TRBV28	14	TRBJ2-1	TRBD2
TGTGCCACCAGGGCTAGCGATTTATGGGACAATGAGCAGTTCTTC	CATRASDLWDNEQFF	-	TRBV15	15	TRBJ2-1	-
TGCGCCAGCAGAGGTTCAGGGGTCCTCCACGAGCAGTACTTC	CASRGSGVLHEQYF	-	TRBV5-1	14	TRBJ2-7	-
TGCGCCAGCAGCCAAGCAGCGGGCAGGGAAGCTTTCTTT	CASSQAAGREAFF	-	TRBV4-3	13	TRBJ1-1	-
TGTGCCATCAGTGTGAAGGATCGCGATGAGCAGTTCTTC	CAISVKDRDEQFF	-	TRBV10-3	13	TRBJ2-1	-
TGTGCCAGCAGTGCTGACAGGGTTGCCAAAAACATTCAGTACTTC	CASSADRVAKNIQYF	-	TRBV6-1	15	TRBJ2-4	TRBD1
TGTGCCAGCAGTTACCGGGCAGGTCGGGATTACGAGCAGTACTTC	CASSYRAGRDYEQYF	-	TRBV6-5	15	TRBJ2-7	-
TGTGCCACCAGAGGCCTCCCAGGGGTAGTTGAATACAATGAGCAGTTCTTC	CATRGLPGVVEYNEQFF	-	TRBV6-4	17	TRBJ2-1	-
TGTGCCAGCAGCTTGGGTGTGGAGGGAGGCTATGGCTACACCTTC	CASSLGVEGGYGYTF	once	TRBV7-2	15	TRBJ1-2	-
TGTGCCAGTAGTTCGAACCGGGACAGTCTTTCGAACACTGAAGCTTTCTTT	CASSSNRDSLSNTEAFF	-	TRBV19	17	TRBJ1-1	TRBD1
TGCGCCAGCAGCTCCTCTGCAGGGGGCGAAGAGACCCAGTACTTC	CASSSSAGGEETQYF	-	TRBV5-1	15	TRBJ2-5	TRBD1
TGCGCCAGCAGCCAAGATTCAGGGCTAGCGGCTGGGGCAGATACGCAGTATTTT	CASSQDSGLAAGADTQYF	-	TRBV4-3	18	TRBJ2-3	TRBD2
TGTGCCAGCAGCAGCGGGCAGGGGGTCGATGAAGCTTTCTTT	CASSSGQGVDEAFF	-	TRBV2	14	TRBJ1-1	TRBD1
TGTGCCAGCAGCGTAGCGGGGGCAGGAGCAGATACGCAGTATTTT	CASSVAGAGADTQYF	once	TRBV7-2	15	TRBJ2-3	TRBD2
TGCGCCAGCAGCTTGGAAGAGACCCAGTACTTC	CASSLEETQYF	-	TRBV5-1	11	TRBJ2-5	-
TGTGCCAGCAGCTTAAGCGGGGCGCGGGGACAGCCCCAGCATTTT	CASSLSGARGQPQHF	-	TRBV11-1	15	TRBJ1-5	-
TGTGCCAGCAGCCGCGTCGGGGACTACAATCAGCCCCAGCATTTT	CASSRVGDYNQPQHF	-	TRBV27	15	TRBJ1-5	-
TGTGCCAGCAGTTCACGGGGACCGAACCAAGAGACCCAGTACTTC	CASSSRGPNQETQYF	-	TRBV27	15	TRBJ2-5	-
TGTGCCAGCAGCCGGGGTAGCGGGGGCTCCTACAATGAGCAGTTCTTC	CASSRGSGGSYNEQFF	-	TRBV7-2	16	TRBJ2-1	TRBD2
TGTGCCAGTAGTAGTCAGGGGGCTCAGCCCCAGCATTTT	CASSSQGAQPQHF	-	TRBV19	13	TRBJ1-5	TRBD1
TGCGCCAGCAGCCAAGAGAGGGACAGTAAAAATTCACCCCTCCACTTT	CASSQERDSKNSPLHF	-	TRBV4-3	16	TRBJ1-6	TRBD1
TGTGCCAGCAGCCCCGACAGGGGTGGGCCCACAGATACGCAGTATTTT	CASSPDRGGPTDTQYF	-	TRBV7-2	16	TRBJ2-3	TRBD1
TGCGCCAGCAGCCAAGACAGGGGTTATGAAAAACTGTTTTTT	CASSQDRGYEKLFF	-	TRBV5-1	14	TRBJ1-4	TRBD1
TGTGCCAGCAGCTTGGACGTAGGTGGTAGCTCACAAGAGACCCAGTACTTC	CASSLDVGGSSQETQYF	-	TRBV5-4	17	TRBJ2-5	-
TGTGCCACCAGCGAGGGGCAGGGAAATCAGCCCCAGCATTTT	CATSEGQGNQPQHF	-	TRBV15	14	TRBJ1-5	-
TGTGCCAGCAGTGCGGCAGGGCCGCAAGTGGGTAATTCACCCCTCCACTTT	CASSAAGPQVGNSPLHF	-	TRBV25-1	17	TRBJ1-6	-
TGTGCCAGCAGCTTAGTGGGTACGAACACTGAAGCTTTCTTT	CASSLVGTNTEAFF	few	TRBV13	14	TRBJ1-1	-
TGTGCCAGCAGACCCGGGACAGAGAACACTGAAGCTTTCTTT	CASRPGTENTEAFF	-	TRBV7-9	14	TRBJ1-1	TRBD1
TGTGCCAGCAGCTTGAAGGGGGTGAGCAATCAGCCCCAGCATTTT	CASSLKGVSNQPQHF	-	TRBV5-8	15	TRBJ1-5	-
TGTGCCAGCAGTTCTCCGGGACTTTCTTCCTACGAGCAGTACTTC	CASSSPGLSSYEQYF	-	TRBV28	15	TRBJ2-7	-
TGTGCCAGCAGCCCTATCACAGATACGCAGTATTTT	CASSPITDTQYF	once	TRBV6-6	12	TRBJ2-3	-
TGCGCCAGCAGTCAATCGACAAGGGACAGAGCAACTAATGAAAAACTGTTTTTT	CASSQSTRDRATNEKLFF	-	TRBV23-1	18	TRBJ1-4	TRBD1
TGTGCCACCCCGGCGACAATGAACACTGAAGCTTTCTTT	CATPATMNTEAFF	-	TRBV6-1	13	TRBJ1-1	-
TGTGCCAGCAGCTTGCCCGGGACTAGCGGGACCACCCAGTACTTC	CASSLPGTSGTTQYF	once	TRBV5-6	15	TRBJ2-5	TRBD2
TGTGCCACCAGCAGAGATACGAGCAGGGGCCACGAGCAGTACTTC	CATSRDTSRGHEQYF	-	TRBV15	15	TRBJ2-7	-
TGTGCCAGCAGCCGGGGGACTAATGAAAAACTGTTTTTT	CASSRGTNEKLFF	-	TRBV7-2	13	TRBJ1-4	-
TGTGCCAGCAGTGAAATGAGGGGTAACGGGGAGCTGTTTTTT	CASSEMRGNGELFF	few	TRBV6-1	14	TRBJ2-2	-
TGCGCCAGCAGCCAAGAAGGCGGCACCGGGGAGCTGTTTTTT	CASSQEGGTGELFF	once	TRBV4-3	14	TRBJ2-2	-
TGTGCCAGTACAGGGAGGTCCCACAATGAGCAGTTCTTC	CASTGRSHNEQFF	-	TRBV27	13	TRBJ2-1	-
TGTGCCAGCAGCTTGGATCCTAGCTCCAATGAGCAGTTCTTC	CASSLDPSSNEQFF	-	TRBV5-6	14	TRBJ2-1	-
TGCGCCAGCAGCCAAGAAACAGGGGGAGAGCAGTTCTTC	CASSQETGGEQFF	-	TRBV4-3	13	TRBJ2-1	TRBD1
TGTGCCTCTCACCTGGGCGGAACTAACACCGGGGAGCTGTTTTTT	CASHLGGTNTGELFF	-	TRBV10-3	15	TRBJ2-2	-
TGTGCCATCAGTGAGTTCTCGCTAGCGGGAGGAGACAATGAGCAGTTCTTC	CAISEFSLAGGDNEQFF	-	TRBV10-3	17	TRBJ2-1	TRBD2
TGCGCCAGCAGCCAAGATGGTACGAATAATCAGCCCCAGCATTTT	CASSQDGTNNQPQHF	few	TRBV4-3	15	TRBJ1-5	-
TGTGCCAGCAGCCCGGGGACTAGCGGGAGCGGTGAGCAGTTCTTC	CASSPGTSGSGEQFF	-	TRBV11-3	15	TRBJ2-1	TRBD2
TGTGCCAGCAGCCAAGACTTTCGGACAGGGGTAGACACTGAAGCTTTCTTT	CASSQDFRTGVDTEAFF	once	TRBV14	17	TRBJ1-1	TRBD1
TGTGCCAGTAGCCCAGACGATTCCGGCACAGATACGCAGTATTTT	CASSPDDSGTDTQYF	-	TRBV19	15	TRBJ2-3	-
TGCGCCAGCAGCCAAGCTCCGGGACTAGCGGGGGGCAGGAACACCGGGGAGCTGTTTTTT	CASSQAPGLAGGRNTGELFF	-	TRBV4-3	20	TRBJ2-2	TRBD2